Presented here are 21 T cell receptor beta chains from one specimen sequenced in a study of vaccination and CD4 T cells after COVID-19. What these receptors recognize is not known. Oncomine TCR Beta short-read sequencing was applied to DNA from cultured CD4+ T cells. MiXCR was run by TCRdb on the PCR reads, yielding one entry per CDR3 protein. Here the sample spans thousands of distinct CDR3 sequences, around 53% being singletons. Treatment here: roughly 10-day PBMC culture with coronavirus spike peptide pools or control peptides (ViraFEST assay). Researchers collected the unexposed donor's CD4+ T cells before the COVID-19 pandemic (2011-2018). Specimen: CD4+ T cells from blood, cultured in vitro. The receptors stem from a human donor in good health.

In this sample, this clonotype turned up a few times. The chain has TRBV5-1 and TRBJ1-6, with no clear D. The CDR3 consists of 14 residues. CDR1 is SGHRS and CDR2 is YFSETQ in the germline V gene. V was shortened by 4 bases and J by 10 bases, with 15 bases between the two germline ends. The CDR3 here is CASSLTPWGSPLHF. CDR3 nucleotide sequence: TGCGCCAGCAGCCTGACTCCCTGGGGATCACCCCTCCACTTT.

The genes are TRBV25-1 and TRBJ1-2; D perhaps matches TRBD1 (6 bases). The V gene lost 5 bases and the J gene lost 4 bases, with 20 bases spanning the gap. The CDR3 has 16 residues. CDR1 and CDR2 (germline): MGHDK, SYGVNS. This chain's CDR3 is CASSTPVGDTSYGYTF. In DNA, the CDR3 is TGTGCCAGCAGTACCCCGGTGGGGGACACAAGCTATGGCTACACCTTC.

The chain has TRBV7-2 and TRBJ2-1; 7 nucleotides agree with TRBD2. Per the germline V gene, CDR1 is SGHTA and CDR2 is FQGNSA. V lost 3 bases, J lost 3 bases, and 5 bases stayed unmatched. The CDR3 loop spans 15 amino acids. The CDR3 region is CASSFQRGSYNEQFF. CDR3 nucleotide sequence: TGTGCCAGCAGCTTCCAGCGGGGCAGCTACAATGAGCAGTTCTTC.

There are a few counts of this clonotype. The rearrangement uses TRBV27 and TRBJ2-2; the D is unclear. V was clipped by 7 bases and J by 4 bases, with 7 bases between them. The CDR3 extends over 12 amino acids. CDR1 is MNHEY and CDR2 is SMNVEV in the germline V gene (reference sequence). The CDR3 sequence is CASNGFTGELFF. The DNA for the CDR3 is TGTGCCAGCAACGGTTTCACCGGGGAGCTGTTTTTT.

The chain joins TRBV6-1 to TRBJ1-2; D perhaps matches TRBD1 (5 bases). This CDR3 comprises 12 residues. Per the germline V gene, CDR1 is MNHNS and CDR2 is SASEGT. Trimming stripped 7 bases from V and 5 bases from J, with 11 bases between. The CDR3 is CASKDRHYGYTF. CDR3 nucleotides: TGTGCCAGCAAAGACAGACATTATGGCTACACCTTC.

V and J are TRBV29-1 and TRBJ1-1; D not resolved. CDR3 length: 14 residues. Between the trimmed V and J ends, which lost 7 bases and 0 bases, there was a span of 15 bases. Germline V gives CDR1 SQVTM, CDR2 ANQGSEA. Written as DNA, the CDR3 is TGCAGCGGGGGAAGGCAGCGAATGAACACTGAAGCTTTCTTT. Translation gives CSGGRQRMNTEAFF.

The rearrangement uses TRBV2 and TRBJ2-3, with a weak D call TRBD2 (5 bases). The V end was cut by 6 bases, the J end by 5 bases, with 12 bases between. Per germline, CDR1 SNHLY and CDR2 FYNNEI. The CDR3 spans 13 residues. CDR3 protein: CASRSGNGDTQYF. The CDR3 DNA reads TGTGCCAGCAGGTCGGGAAACGGAGATACGCAGTATTTT.

The gene calls are TRBV6-5 and TRBJ1-2, with D unresolved. CDR3 length: 14 residues. V lost 2 bases to trimming and J lost 0 bases, with 7 bases between them. The germline CDR1 and CDR2 sequences are MNHEY and SVGAGI. This chain's CDR3 is CASSYLGANYGYTF. The CDR3 DNA reads as TGTGCCAGCAGTTACCTCGGAGCTAACTATGGCTACACCTTC.

This clonotype was detected a few times. This chain uses TRBV7-2 with TRBJ2-3; 8 bases match TRBD2. CDR1 is SGHTA and CDR2 is FQGNSA in the germline V gene. V gave up 5 bases and J gave up 6 bases; unmatched junction bases: 22. CDR3 length: 19 amino acids. The CDR3: CASSQRPTRGGLVGDTQYF. In DNA, the CDR3 is TGTGCCAGCAGCCAACGACCGACCCGGGGGGGCCTTGTAGGGGATACGCAGTATTTT. The whole variable domain, remainder taken from reference TRBV7-2 and TRBJ2-3, is GAGVSQSPSNKVTEKGKDVELRCDPISGHTALYWYRQSLGQGLEFLIYFQGNSAPDKSGLPSDRFSAERTGGSVSTLTIQRTQQEDSAVYLCASSQRPTRGGLVGDTQYFGPGTRLTVL.

DNA for the CDR3: TGCAGTGCTTGGAGGGACTCTAGCACAGATACGCAGTATTTT. Encoded protein: CSAWRDSSTDTQYF. The V gene is TRBV20-1, the J gene TRBJ2-3, with a tentative D call TRBD2 (6 bases). Between the trimmed V and J ends, which lost 5 bases and 0 bases, there was a span of 12 bases. The CDR3 contains 14 residues. The germline V gene has CDR1 DFQATT and CDR2 SNEGSKA (reference sequence).

There are a few counts of this clonotype. The CDR3 sequence is CATSRPGALQGYTF. Here the CDR3 DNA reads TGTGCCACCAGCAGGCCAGGGGCGTTGCAAGGCTACACCTTC. This rearrangement joins TRBV15 to TRBJ1-2, with D possibly TRBD1 on 6 matching bases. Trimming stripped 3 bases from V and 8 bases from J, with 16 bases between. This CDR3 has 14 residues. Germline V gene sequence: CDR1 LNHNV, CDR2 YYDKDF (reference sequence).

The J gene is TRBJ1-2, the V gene TRBV12-3 or TRBV12-4; no clear D gene. Trimming took 7 bases from V and 1 from J, leaving 13 bases between them. This CDR3 has 14 residues. The CDR3 region is CASTSRRVNYGYTF. DNA for the CDR3: TGTGCCAGCACATCAAGGCGGGTTAACTATGGCTACACCTTC.

This rearrangement joins TRBV20-1 to TRBJ2-1; the match to TRBD2 covers 12 bases. V lost 0 bases to trimming and J lost 6 bases; unmatched junction nucleotides: 9. The CDR3 contains 17 residues. CDR1 is DFQATT, CDR2 SNEGSKA, per germline (reference sequence). The CDR3 DNA is TGCAGTGCTAGAGATTATTCTGGACTAGCGGGGTTCAATGAGCAGTTCTTC. It is translated as CSARDYSGLAGFNEQFF.

As concerns this clonotype: A junction boundary mismatches the germline segment, possibly from a read error. The genes are TRBV7-9 and TRBJ2-3; 10 positions match TRBD2. Germline CDR1 and CDR2: SEHNR and FQNEAQ (reference sequence). This CDR3 has 18 residues. CDR3 sequence reads: CAGSLGTLAGDGTDTQYF. The DNA for the CDR3 is TGTGCCGGCAGCTTAGGGACTCTAGCGGGAGATGGTACAGATACGCAGTATTTT.

This clonotype has more than one count but fewer than ten. The genes are TRBV20-1 and TRBJ2-3, with TRBD1 as a possible D gene (6 bases). This CDR3 has 17 residues. Per germline, CDR1 DFQATT and CDR2 SNEGSKA (reference sequence). V lost 1 base and J lost 0, with 17 bases in between. CDR3 loop: CSARGIRTVASTDTQYF. In nucleotides, the CDR3 is TGCAGTGCTAGAGGGATTCGGACAGTTGCTAGCACAGATACGCAGTATTTT.

The chain combines TRBV4-3 with TRBJ1-3; D unclear. Per the germline V gene, CDR1 is LGHNA and CDR2 is YSLEER. The ends were cut back, 0 bases at V and 3 bases at J, with 12 bases in the middle. CDR3 length: 16 residues. CDR3 nucleotide sequence: TGCGCCAGCAGCCAAGAATTATTAGTGATTGGAAACACCATATATTTT. It is translated as CASSQELLVIGNTIYF.

The J gene is TRBJ1-2, the V gene TRBV5-1; TRBD1 matches at 7 bases. With 1 base clipped from V and 3 bases from J, the junction kept 0 bases outside the gene matches. The germline CDR1 and CDR2 sequences are SGHRS and YFSETQ. The CDR3 has 13 amino acids. This CDR3 reads CASSLQGDYGYTF. CDR3 bases: TGCGCCAGCAGCTTGCAGGGGGACTATGGCTACACCTTC.

The chain joins TRBV5-1 to TRBJ2-2; 8 nucleotides match TRBD1. V lost 5 bases to trimming and J lost 0 bases; unmatched junction nucleotides: 6. Per the germline V gene, CDR1 is SGHRS and CDR2 is YFSETQ. The CDR3 sequence is 16 residues long. The CDR3 loop is CASRTPGQANTGELFF. The CDR3 bases are TGCGCCAGCAGAACACCGGGACAGGCGAACACCGGGGAGCTGTTTTTT.

The count of this clonotype is one. The chain recombines TRBV9 with TRBJ2-5; either TRBD1 or TRBD2 may supply D (5 bases each). Between the trimmed V and J ends, which lost 0 bases and 0 bases, there was a span of 6 bases. Germline V gene data show CDR1 as SGDLS and CDR2 as YYNGEE. The CDR3 length is 14 residues. CDR3 sequence: CASSVGGDQETQYF. The DNA of the CDR3 is TGTGCCAGCAGCGTAGGAGGGGACCAAGAGACCCAGTACTTC.

CDR3 protein: CASSYLAGPRDEQFF. DNA of the CDR3: TGTGCCAGCAGCTACTTAGCGGGGCCTCGGGATGAGCAGTTCTTC. The chain is built from TRBV5-4 and TRBJ2-1, with 8 bases aligning to TRBD2. This CDR3 has 15 amino acids. Per germline, CDR1 SGHNT and CDR2 YYREEE (reference sequence). Trimming cost V 3 bases and J 8 bases; bases outside gene matches: 10.

This sequence joins TRBV28 and TRBJ1-6, with D perhaps matching TRBD1 (5 bases). V was clipped by 1 base and J by 9 bases, with 13 bases between them. The CDR3 has 15 residues. Germline V CDR1 and CDR2: MDHEN, SYDVKM. This CDR3 is CASSLLGQGGSPLHF. The CDR3 bases are TGTGCCAGCAGTTTATTGGGGCAGGGAGGTTCACCCCTCCACTTT.